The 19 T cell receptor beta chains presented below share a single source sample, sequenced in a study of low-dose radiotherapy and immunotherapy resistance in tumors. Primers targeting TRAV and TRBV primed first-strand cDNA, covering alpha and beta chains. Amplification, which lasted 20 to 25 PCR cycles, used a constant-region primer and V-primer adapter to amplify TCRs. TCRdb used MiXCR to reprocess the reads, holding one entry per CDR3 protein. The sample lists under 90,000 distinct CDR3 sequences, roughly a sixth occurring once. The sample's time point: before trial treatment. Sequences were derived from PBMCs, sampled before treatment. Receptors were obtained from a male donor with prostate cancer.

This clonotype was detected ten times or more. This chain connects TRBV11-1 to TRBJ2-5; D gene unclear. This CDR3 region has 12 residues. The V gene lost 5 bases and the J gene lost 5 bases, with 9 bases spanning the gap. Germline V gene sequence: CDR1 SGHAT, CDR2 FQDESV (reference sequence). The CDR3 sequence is CASSRDGETQYF. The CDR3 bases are TGTGCCAGCAGCCGTGACGGGGAGACCCAGTACTTC.

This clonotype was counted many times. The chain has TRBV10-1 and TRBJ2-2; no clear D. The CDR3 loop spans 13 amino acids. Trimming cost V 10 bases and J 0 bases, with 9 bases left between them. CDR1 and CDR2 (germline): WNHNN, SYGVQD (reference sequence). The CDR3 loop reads CATVKTNTGELFF. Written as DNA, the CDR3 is TGCGCCACGGTCAAAACGAACACCGGGGAGCTGTTTTTT.

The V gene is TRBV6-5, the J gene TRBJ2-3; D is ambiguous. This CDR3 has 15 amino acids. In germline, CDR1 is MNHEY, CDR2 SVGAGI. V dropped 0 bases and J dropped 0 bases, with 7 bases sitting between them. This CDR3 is CASSYSEGSTDTQYF. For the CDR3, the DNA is TGTGCCAGCAGTTACTCGGAAGGGAGCACAGATACGCAGTATTTT.

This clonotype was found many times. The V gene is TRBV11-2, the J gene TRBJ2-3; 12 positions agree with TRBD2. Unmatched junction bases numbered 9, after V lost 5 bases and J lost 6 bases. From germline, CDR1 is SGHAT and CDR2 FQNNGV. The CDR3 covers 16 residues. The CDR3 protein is CASSTRLAGEADTQYF. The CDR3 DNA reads TGTGCCAGCAGCACGAGACTAGCGGGGGAGGCCGATACGCAGTATTTT.

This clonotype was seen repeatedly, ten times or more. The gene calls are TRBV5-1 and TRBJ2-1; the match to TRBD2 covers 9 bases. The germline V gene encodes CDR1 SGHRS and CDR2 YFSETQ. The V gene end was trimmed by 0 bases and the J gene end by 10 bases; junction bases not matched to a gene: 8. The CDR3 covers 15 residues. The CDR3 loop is CASSLGRGGADEQFF. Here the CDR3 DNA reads TGCGCCAGCAGCTTGGGGCGGGGGGGCGCGGACGAGCAGTTCTTC.

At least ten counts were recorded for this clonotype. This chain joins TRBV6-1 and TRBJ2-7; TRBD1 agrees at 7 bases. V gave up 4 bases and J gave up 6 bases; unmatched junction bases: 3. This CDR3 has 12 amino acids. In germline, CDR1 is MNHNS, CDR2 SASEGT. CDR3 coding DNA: TGTGCCAGCAGTGTGACAGGGAGCGAGCAGTACTTC. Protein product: CASSVTGSEQYF.

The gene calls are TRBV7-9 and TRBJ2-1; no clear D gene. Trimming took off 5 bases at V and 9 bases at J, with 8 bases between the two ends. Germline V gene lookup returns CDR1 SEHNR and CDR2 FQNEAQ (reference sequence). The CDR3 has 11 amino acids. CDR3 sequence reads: CASSPLSEQFF. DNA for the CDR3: TGTGCCAGCAGCCCCCTTAGTGAGCAGTTCTTC.

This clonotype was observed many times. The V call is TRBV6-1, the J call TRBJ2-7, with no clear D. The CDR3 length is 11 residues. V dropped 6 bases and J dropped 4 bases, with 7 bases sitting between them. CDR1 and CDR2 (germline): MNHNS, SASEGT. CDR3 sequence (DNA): TGTGCCAGCAGCATGGGATACGAGCAGTACTTC. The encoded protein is CASSMGYEQYF.

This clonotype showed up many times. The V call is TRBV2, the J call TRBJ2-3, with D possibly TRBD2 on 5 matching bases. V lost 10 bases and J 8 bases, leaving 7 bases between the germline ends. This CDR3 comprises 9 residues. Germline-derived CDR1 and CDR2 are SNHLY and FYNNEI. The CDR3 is CATGLTQYF. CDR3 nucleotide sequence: TGTGCCACTGGACTTACGCAGTATTTT.

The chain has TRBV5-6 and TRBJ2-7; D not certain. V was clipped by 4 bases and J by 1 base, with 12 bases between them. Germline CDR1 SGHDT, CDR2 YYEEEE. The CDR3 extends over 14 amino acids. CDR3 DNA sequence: TGTGCCAGCAGCCCCCTCGACACTTCCTACGAGCAGTACTTC. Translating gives CASSPLDTSYEQYF.

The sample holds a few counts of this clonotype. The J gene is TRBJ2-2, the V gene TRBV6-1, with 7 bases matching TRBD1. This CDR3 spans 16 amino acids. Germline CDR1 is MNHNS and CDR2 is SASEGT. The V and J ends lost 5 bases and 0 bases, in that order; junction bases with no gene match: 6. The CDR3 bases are TGTGCCAGCAGTATGGGACAGAGCGCGAACACCGGGGAGCTGTTTTTT. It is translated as CASSMGQSANTGELFF.

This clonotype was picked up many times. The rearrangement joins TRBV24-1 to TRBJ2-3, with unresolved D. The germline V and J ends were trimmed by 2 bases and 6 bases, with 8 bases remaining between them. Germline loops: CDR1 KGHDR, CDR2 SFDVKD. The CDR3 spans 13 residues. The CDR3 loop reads CATSDWGADTQYF. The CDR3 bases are TGTGCCACCAGTGATTGGGGTGCCGATACGCAGTATTTT.

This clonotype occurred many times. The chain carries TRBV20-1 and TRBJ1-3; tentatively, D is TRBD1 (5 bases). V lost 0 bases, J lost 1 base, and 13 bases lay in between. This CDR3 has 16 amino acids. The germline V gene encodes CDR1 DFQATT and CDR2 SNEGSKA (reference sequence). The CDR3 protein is CSARDGGSRSGNTIYF. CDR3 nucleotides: TGCAGTGCTAGAGATGGGGGGTCCCGGTCTGGAAACACCATATATTTT.

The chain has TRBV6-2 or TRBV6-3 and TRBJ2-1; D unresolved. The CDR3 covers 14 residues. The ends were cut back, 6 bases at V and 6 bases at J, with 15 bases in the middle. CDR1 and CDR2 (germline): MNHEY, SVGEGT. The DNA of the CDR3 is TGTGCCAGCAGACCCGCTTCAGGCGGCAATGAGCAGTTCTTC. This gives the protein CASRPASGGNEQFF.

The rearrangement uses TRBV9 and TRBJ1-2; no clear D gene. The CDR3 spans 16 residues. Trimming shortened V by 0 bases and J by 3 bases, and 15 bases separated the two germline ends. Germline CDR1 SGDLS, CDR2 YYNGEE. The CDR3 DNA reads TGTGCCAGCAGCGTAGAGGCTAGGCAAGAATACTATGGCTACACCTTC. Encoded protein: CASSVEARQEYYGYTF.

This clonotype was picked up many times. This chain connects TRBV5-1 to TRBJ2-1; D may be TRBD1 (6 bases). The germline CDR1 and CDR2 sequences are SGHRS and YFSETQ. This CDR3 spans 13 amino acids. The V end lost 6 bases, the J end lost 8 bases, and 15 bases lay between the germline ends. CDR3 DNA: TGCGCCAGCAAGGACAGCACTGGGGATGAGCAGTTCTTC. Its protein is CASKDSTGDEQFF.

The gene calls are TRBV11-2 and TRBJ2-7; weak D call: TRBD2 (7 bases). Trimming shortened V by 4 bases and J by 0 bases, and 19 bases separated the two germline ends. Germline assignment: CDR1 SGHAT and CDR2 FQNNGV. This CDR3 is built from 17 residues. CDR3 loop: CASSSPRGRLASYEQYF. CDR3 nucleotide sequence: TGTGCCAGCAGCTCACCTCGGGGGCGACTAGCCTCCTACGAGCAGTACTTC. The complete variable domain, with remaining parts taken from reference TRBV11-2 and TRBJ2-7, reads EAGVAQSPRYKIIEKRQSVAFWCNPISGHATLYWYQQILGQGPKLLIQFQNNGVVDDSQLPKDRFSAERLKGVDSTLKIQPAKLEDSAVYLCASSSPRGRLASYEQYFGPGTRLTVT.

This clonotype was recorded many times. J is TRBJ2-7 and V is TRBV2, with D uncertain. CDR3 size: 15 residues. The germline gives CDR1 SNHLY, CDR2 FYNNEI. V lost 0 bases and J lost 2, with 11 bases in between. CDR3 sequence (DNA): TGTGCCAGCAGTGAAGCGCCTGGGCTTGCCTACGAGCAGTACTTC. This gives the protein CASSEAPGLAYEQYF.

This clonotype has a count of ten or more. CDR3 region: CSAQNRRRLTSAHPDTQYF. In nucleotides, the CDR3 is TGCAGTGCCCAGAATCGCCGAAGACTGACTAGCGCCCACCCAGATACGCAGTATTTT. J is TRBJ2-3 and V is TRBV20-1; 8 nucleotides agree with TRBD2. CDR3 size: 19 residues. Germline V lookup: CDR1 DFQATT, CDR2 SNEGSKA (reference sequence). After removal of 6 bases from V and 4 bases from J, the junction contained 24 bases not matched to a gene.